The clone carrying this T cell receptor (beta chain) appeared a single time. This sample was taken from a study of blood T cell repertoires in COVID-19. This table comes from immunoSEQ multiplex PCR, and its TCRdb copy is limited to in-frame clones, with some not included. Among about 170,000 clones listed, about 83% were seen once. Germline V gene lookup returns CDR1 SGDLS and CDR2 YYNGEE. There are 20 residues in the CDR3. The V and J ends lost 2 bases and 3 bases, in that order; junction bases with no gene match: 12. This TCR derives from a woman aged 45-59 years in a cohort exposed to, infected with or recovered from COVID-19 (not recorded which). Sequences were obtained from PBMCs or T cells enriched from blood (not recorded which). The chain is built from TRBV9 and TRBJ2-3, with 16 bases aligning to TRBD2. The CDR3 region is CASSVNPGTSGGGRTDTQYF. The CDR3 DNA follows: TGTGCCAGCAGCGTTAACCCCGGGACTAGCGGGGGGGGAAGGACAGATACGCAGTATTTT.